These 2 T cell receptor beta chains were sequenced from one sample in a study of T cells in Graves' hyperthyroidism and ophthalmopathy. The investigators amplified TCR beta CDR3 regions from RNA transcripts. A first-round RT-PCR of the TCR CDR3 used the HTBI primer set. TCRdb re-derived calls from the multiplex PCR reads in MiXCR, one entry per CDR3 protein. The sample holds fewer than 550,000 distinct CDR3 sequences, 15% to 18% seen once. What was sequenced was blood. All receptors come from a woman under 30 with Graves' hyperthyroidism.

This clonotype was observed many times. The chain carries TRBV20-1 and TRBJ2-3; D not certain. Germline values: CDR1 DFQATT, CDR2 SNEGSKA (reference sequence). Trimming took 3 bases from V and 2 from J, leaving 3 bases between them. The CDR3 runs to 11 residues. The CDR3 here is CSARYTDTQYF. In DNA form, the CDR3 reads TGCAGTGCTAGGTACACAGATACGCAGTATTTT.

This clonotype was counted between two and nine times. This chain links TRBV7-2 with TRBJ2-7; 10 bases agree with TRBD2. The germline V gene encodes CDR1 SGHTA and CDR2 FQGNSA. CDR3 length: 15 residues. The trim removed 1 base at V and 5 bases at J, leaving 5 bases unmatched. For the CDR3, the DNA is TGTGCCAGCAGCTTAGGGGATCTAGCGGGGGACGAGCAGTACTTC. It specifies CASSLGDLAGDEQYF.